A selection of T cell receptor beta chains follows, all from one sample in a study of blood T cell repertoires in COVID-19. The repertoire was sequenced with immunoSEQ multiplex PCR; TCRdb's copy has only in-frame clones and lacks some. This table holds fewer than 200,000 clones, 80% to 90% found once. Material for sequencing was peripheral blood. The receptors were sampled from a woman aged 45-59 years with COVID-19, enrolled during active disease. Both conserved end residues are part of each CDR3. D genes are given only for firm matches. For some rows the clone size is stated as once, few or many, or as a class when expanded; others skip it.

j_gene: TRBJ2-7; v_gene: TRBV6-1; d_gene: TRBD1; abundance: .; CDR3aa: CASSENTGVEQYF; CDR3nt: TGTGCCAGCAGTGAAAATACAGGGGTCGAGCAGTACTTC
j_gene: TRBJ1-6; v_gene: TRBV6-5; d_gene: .; abundance: once; CDR3aa: CASSSGVYNSPLHF; CDR3nt: TGTGCCAGCTCCTCGGGGGTCTATAATTCACCCCTCCACTTT
j_gene: TRBJ1-3; v_gene: TRBV2; d_gene: TRBD1; abundance: .; CDR3aa: CASSGGTGMISGNTIYF; CDR3nt: TGTGCCAGCAGTGGCGGGACAGGGATGATCTCTGGAAACACCATATATTTT
j_gene: TRBJ2-3; v_gene: TRBV13; d_gene: TRBD2; abundance: once; CDR3aa: CASSLWFRASGGASTDTQYF; CDR3nt: TGTGCCAGCAGCTTATGGTTTCGGGCTAGCGGGGGAGCTAGCACAGATACGCAGTATTTT
j_gene: TRBJ2-7; v_gene: TRBV7-2; d_gene: .; abundance: .; CDR3aa: CASSLAASALLDF; CDR3nt: TGTGCCAGCAGCTTGGCGGCTAGCGCCCTTTTGGACTTC
j_gene: TRBJ2-3; v_gene: TRBV15; d_gene: TRBD2; abundance: .; CDR3aa: CATSRAGGETDTQYF; CDR3nt: TGTGCCACCAGCAGAGCGGGGGGGGAAACAGATACGCAGTATTTT
j_gene: TRBJ1-2; v_gene: TRBV5-1; d_gene: .; abundance: .; CDR3aa: CASSDYGIGGYTF; CDR3nt: TGCGCCAGCAGCGACTACGGGATTGGGGGCTACACCTTC
j_gene: TRBJ1-5; v_gene: TRBV6-5; d_gene: .; abundance: few; CDR3aa: CASSAGRESNQPQHF; CDR3nt: TGTGCCAGCAGCGCAGGGCGGGAGAGCAATCAGCCCCAGCATTTT
j_gene: TRBJ1-1; v_gene: TRBV28; d_gene: .; abundance: once; CDR3aa: CASSSGGGGGTEAFF; CDR3nt: TGTGCCAGCAGTTCTGGGGGGGGAGGAGGGACTGAAGCTTTCTTT
j_gene: TRBJ2-7; v_gene: TRBV7-9; d_gene: TRBD1; abundance: once; CDR3aa: CASSRTGSDEQYF; CDR3nt: TGTGCCAGCAGCCGGACAGGGTCTGACGAGCAGTACTTC
j_gene: TRBJ2-7; v_gene: TRBV5-4; d_gene: TRBD2; abundance: .; CDR3aa: CASSRNSGGAYEQYF; CDR3nt: TGTGCCAGCAGCCGTAATAGCGGGGGGGCCTACGAGCAGTACTTC
j_gene: TRBJ1-6; v_gene: TRBV4-1; d_gene: .; abundance: .; CDR3aa: CASSPLRDNHSPLHF; CDR3nt: TGCGCCAGCAGCCCCCTCCGGGACAACCATTCACCCCTCCACTTT
j_gene: TRBJ1-2; v_gene: TRBV5-4; d_gene: TRBD1; abundance: .; CDR3aa: CASSLETGPNRGYTF; CDR3nt: TGTGCCAGCAGTCTAGAGACAGGGCCCAACAGAGGCTACACCTTC
j_gene: TRBJ2-3; v_gene: TRBV18; d_gene: TRBD1; abundance: .; CDR3aa: CANSGTVTDTQYF; CDR3nt: TGTGCCAACTCCGGGACAGTAACAGATACGCAGTATTTT
j_gene: TRBJ2-1; v_gene: TRBV7-2; d_gene: TRBD2; abundance: once; CDR3aa: CASSRTSGGANEQFF; CDR3nt: TGTGCCAGCAGCCGGACTAGCGGGGGGGCTAATGAGCAGTTCTTC
j_gene: TRBJ1-1; v_gene: TRBV28; d_gene: TRBD1; abundance: .; CDR3aa: CASRTGAREAFF; CDR3nt: TGTGCCAGCAGAACAGGGGCGAGGGAAGCTTTCTTT
j_gene: TRBJ1-1; v_gene: TRBV18; d_gene: .; abundance: .; CDR3aa: CASSPGYSQNTEAFF; CDR3nt: TGTGCCAGCTCACCTGGGTACAGCCAGAACACTGAAGCTTTCTTT
j_gene: TRBJ1-3; v_gene: TRBV18; d_gene: TRBD1; abundance: .; CDR3aa: CASSGQGAYGNTIYF; CDR3nt: TGTGCCAGCTCAGGACAGGGGGCTTATGGAAACACCATATATTTT
j_gene: TRBJ1-1; v_gene: TRBV15; d_gene: .; abundance: .; CDR3aa: CATSRDRLRGNTEAFF; CDR3nt: TGTGCCACCAGCAGAGATCGTTTACGCGGGAACACTGAAGCTTTCTTT
j_gene: TRBJ2-1; v_gene: TRBV5-4; d_gene: TRBD1; abundance: .; CDR3aa: CASNLDRGSYNEQFF; CDR3nt: TGTGCCAGCAACCTGGACAGGGGCTCCTACAATGAGCAGTTCTTC
j_gene: TRBJ1-3; v_gene: TRBV6-5; d_gene: .; abundance: .; CDR3aa: CASRHESSGNTIYF; CDR3nt: TGTGCCAGCAGGCACGAGAGCTCTGGAAACACCATATATTTT
j_gene: TRBJ2-3; v_gene: TRBV13; d_gene: TRBD2; abundance: .; CDR3aa: CASSAGLAGGPTDTQYF; CDR3nt: TGTGCCAGCAGCGCGGGACTAGCGGGGGGCCCCACAGATACGCAGTATTTT
j_gene: TRBJ2-5; v_gene: TRBV27; d_gene: TRBD2; abundance: .; CDR3aa: CASSLLPLAGVQETQYF; CDR3nt: TGTGCCAGCAGTTTATTGCCACTAGCGGGGGTACAAGAGACCCAGTACTTC
j_gene: TRBJ1-1; v_gene: TRBV28; d_gene: TRBD1; abundance: once; CDR3aa: CASNSPGQGASEAFF; CDR3nt: TGTGCCAGCAACTCACCGGGACAGGGGGCTTCTGAAGCTTTCTTT
j_gene: TRBJ2-1; v_gene: TRBV4-3; d_gene: TRBD2; abundance: .; CDR3aa: CASSPGLVSHEQFF; CDR3nt: TGCGCCAGCAGCCCAGGACTAGTATCCCATGAGCAGTTCTTC
j_gene: TRBJ2-7; v_gene: TRBV6-5; d_gene: TRBD1; abundance: .; CDR3aa: CASSIRGGLSYEQYF; CDR3nt: TGTGCCAGCAGTATACGAGGGGGCCTCTCCTACGAGCAGTACTTC